The 28 T cell receptor beta chains below were found in one sample sequenced in a study of CD4 T cell repertoires in COVID-19. Assay: immunoSEQ multiplex PCR; the TCRdb copy retains only in-frame clones and omits some. The table has 70,000 to 95,000 clones, about four fifths seen once; the top ten hold approximately 0.55%. The sequenced sample was CD4+ T cells from peripheral blood, obtained after recovery from COVID-19. Source of these receptors: a human donor who had COVID-19.

The genes are TRBV27 and TRBJ1-2; D possibly corresponds to TRBD1 (5 bases). V was shortened by 2 bases and J by 6 bases, with 13 bases between the two germline ends. CDR3 length: 14 amino acids. The V gene's germline CDR1 is MNHEY and CDR2 SMNVEV (reference sequence). The CDR3 region is CASSLQGRYDGYTF. The CDR3, as DNA: TGTGCCAGCAGTTTACAGGGTAGATACGATGGCTACACCTTC.

J is TRBJ1-6 and V is TRBV18; TRBD1 matches 9 bases. This CDR3 comprises 15 residues. Germline V gene sequence: CDR1 KGHSH, CDR2 LQKENI. V was clipped by 3 bases and J by 5 bases; unmatched bases: 2. The CDR3 sequence is CASSPRQGDNSPLHF. CDR3 bases: TGTGCCAGCTCACCCCGACAGGGGGATAATTCACCCCTCCACTTT.

J is TRBJ2-5 and V is TRBV11-2; 11 positions agree with TRBD2. Germline CDR1 and CDR2: SGHAT and FQNNGV. Losses at the gene ends were 4 bases for V and 2 bases for J; bases not matched to a gene: 6. This CDR3 is built from 16 residues. CDR3 residues: CASSSGRLAGQETQYF. The CDR3 nucleotides are TGTGCCAGCAGCTCCGGGCGACTAGCGGGACAAGAGACCCAGTACTTC. The full variable domain, in which reference TRBV11-2 and TRBJ2-5 provide the parts outside the CDR3, is EAGVAQSPRYKIIEKRQSVAFWCNPISGHATLYWYQQILGQGPKLLIQFQNNGVVDDSQLPKDRFSAERLKGVDSTLKIQPAKLEDSAVYLCASSSGRLAGQETQYFGPGTRLLVL.

The chain uses TRBV9 and TRBJ1-1; the D is unclear. CDR3 size: 14 residues. V was shortened by 0 bases and J by 2 bases, with 8 bases between the two germline ends. Germline assignment: CDR1 SGDLS and CDR2 YYNGEE. The CDR3 DNA reads TGTGCCAGCAGCGTAGAAAGGGAAAACACTGAAGCTTTCTTT. Protein: CASSVERENTEAFF.

This chain uses TRBV12-3 or TRBV12-4 with TRBJ1-1, with D uncertain. Trimming took off 3 bases at V and 3 bases at J, with 5 bases between the two ends. This CDR3 contains 12 residues. DNA for the CDR3: TGTGCCAGCAGTTTTTCATACACTGAAGCTTTCTTT. It specifies CASSFSYTEAFF.

The chain couples TRBV12-3 or TRBV12-4 to TRBJ2-5; TRBD2 is a possible D gene (6 bases). CDR3 length: 13 amino acids. The germline V and J ends were trimmed by 3 bases and 5 bases, with 10 bases remaining between them. The CDR3 DNA reads as TGTGCCAGCAGTTTTACGGGGAGGGAGACCCAGTACTTC. Translated, it gives CASSFTGRETQYF.

The table lists this clone with a count of one. The chain combines TRBV7-6 with TRBJ2-3; D not certain. V was pared by 2 bases and J by 0 bases, with 3 bases between. Germline CDR1 is SGHVS and CDR2 is FNYEAQ. The length of the CDR3 is 13 residues. CDR3 DNA sequence: TGTGCCAGCAGCTTACCTAGCACAGATACGCAGTATTTT. It codes for CASSLPSTDTQYF. The full variable domain, completed using reference TRBV7-6 and TRBJ2-3, is GAGVSQSPRYKVTKRGQDVALRCDPISGHVSLYWYRQALGQGPEFLTYFNYEAQQDKSGLPNDRFSAERPEGSISTLTIQRTEQRDSAMYRCASSLPSTDTQYFGPGTRLTVL.

This chain links TRBV28 with TRBJ2-7; TRBD2 might be the D (6 bases). CDR3 length: 13 amino acids. The germline V and J ends were trimmed by 6 bases and 7 bases, with 16 bases remaining between them. CDR1 is MDHEN, CDR2 SYDVKM, per germline. The CDR3 reads CASRGRGSGEQYF. CDR3 in DNA: TGTGCCAGCAGGGGCCGGGGGTCCGGAGAGCAGTACTTC.

The chain is built from TRBV11-2 and TRBJ2-3; a weak D match, TRBD2 (6 bases). There are 14 residues in the CDR3. V was pared by 5 bases and J by 2 bases, with 11 bases between. The germline CDR1 and CDR2 sequences are SGHAT and FQNNGV. This chain's CDR3 is CASSRRRDTDTQYF. For the CDR3, the DNA is TGTGCCAGCAGCCGCCGGAGGGACACAGATACGCAGTATTTT.

The chain has TRBV24-1 and TRBJ1-2; the D gene is possibly TRBD1 (5 bases). The CDR3 sequence is 14 residues long. Germline assignment: CDR1 KGHDR and CDR2 SFDVKD. V lost 2 bases and J lost 7, with 13 bases in between. CDR3: CATSDSRQYGGYTF. CDR3 in DNA: TGTGCCACCAGTGATTCTCGACAGTATGGTGGCTACACCTTC.

This rearrangement joins TRBV5-6 to TRBJ2-5; tentatively, D is TRBD2 (6 bases). V was shortened by 2 bases and J by 2 bases, with 10 bases between the two germline ends. This CDR3 contains 14 residues. Germline assignment: CDR1 SGHDT and CDR2 YYEEEE. In DNA, the CDR3 is TGTGCCAGCAGCTTTGGACTAACGCAAGAGACCCAGTACTTC. Translation: CASSFGLTQETQYF.

The V and J genes are TRBV1 and TRBJ2-2; the table's D call TRBD2 went unverified against the DNA. TRBV1 has pseudogene status. The CDR3 has 15 amino acids. The CDR3 region has the DNA TGCACCAGCAGCCACGGTCTGAGCTTAACCGGGGAGCTGTTTTTT. This translates into CTSSHGLSLTGELFF.

V usage is TRBV21-1 and J usage is TRBJ1-5. TRBV21-1 is assigned pseudogene status. The CDR3 runs to 15 residues. CDR3 sequence: CASSYPGRFHQPQHF. In nucleotides, the CDR3 is TGTGCCAGCAGCTACCCAGGACGCTTCCACCAGCCCCAGCATTTT.

The J gene is TRBJ1-2, the V gene TRBV5-1; D is ambiguous. CDR1 is SGHRS, CDR2 YFSETQ, per germline. This CDR3 has 15 amino acids. Deletions cut 0 bases from V and 0 bases from J, with 9 bases between. The CDR3 region has the DNA TGCGCCAGCAGCTTGGGGGTAGGGCCTAACTATGGCTACACCTTC. Its protein product is CASSLGVGPNYGYTF.

The chain carries TRBV5-1 and TRBJ2-7, with TRBD2 as a possible D gene (5 bases). The CDR3 is 14 amino acids. From germline, CDR1 is SGHRS and CDR2 YFSETQ. V lost 0 bases to trimming and J lost 5 bases, with 12 bases between them. In DNA, the CDR3 is TGCGCCAGCAGCTTGGCCTTGGGGAGCCACGAGCAGTACTTC. It yields the protein CASSLALGSHEQYF.

The chain has TRBV10-3 and TRBJ2-5; 8 bases are shared with TRBD1. Germline V gene lookup returns CDR1 ENHRY and CDR2 SYGVKD. The CDR3 consists of 14 residues. Trimming removed 8 bases from V and 2 bases from J; junction bases left unmatched: 7. CDR3 protein: CAIAPTGGQETQYF. The CDR3 nucleotides are TGTGCCATCGCCCCCACAGGGGGGCAAGAGACCCAGTACTTC.

The V gene is TRBV3-1 (or the pseudogene TRBV3-2), the J gene TRBJ1-3, with TRBD1 as a possible D gene (6 bases). Germline-derived CDR1 and CDR2 are LGHDT and YNNKEL (reference sequence). Trimming left V 3 bases short and J 1 base short, with 7 bases between. CDR3 length equals 14 residues. CDR3 DNA sequence: TGTGCCAGCAGCCACACAGGGTCTGGAAACACCATATATTTT. This translates into CASSHTGSGNTIYF.

This clone was found a few times. CDR3 residues: CASSRQFGSPLHF. The CDR3 region has the DNA TGTGCCAGCAGCCGACAGTTCGGTTCACCCCTCCACTTT. This rearrangement joins TRBV7-2 to TRBJ1-6, with D tentatively TRBD1 (5 bases). Germline CDR1 is SGHTA and CDR2 is FQGNSA. This CDR3 spans 13 amino acids. Between the trimmed V and J ends, which lost 5 bases and 9 bases, there was a span of 11 bases.

This chain uses TRBV5-4 with TRBJ2-5, with D tentatively TRBD1 (5 bases). Germline CDR1 is SGHNT and CDR2 is YYREEE (reference sequence). This CDR3 comprises 13 residues. V lost 1 base to trimming and J lost 5 bases, with 9 bases between them. The CDR3 DNA is TGTGCCAGCAGCTTGAACAGGTTGGAGACCCAGTACTTC. Protein: CASSLNRLETQYF.

J is TRBJ2-7 and V is TRBV28; D unresolved. Trimming pared 7 bases from V and 2 bases from J, leaving 15 bases between. This CDR3 spans 14 amino acids. Germline V gene data show CDR1 as MDHEN and CDR2 as SYDVKM. DNA for the CDR3: TGTGCCAGCATCACCCAGGACGGAACCTACGAGCAGTACTTC. Its protein product is CASITQDGTYEQYF.

The count of this clone is one. V usage is TRBV5-8 and J usage is TRBJ2-3, with 9 bases identical to TRBD1. CDR1 is SGHTS and CDR2 is YDEGEE in the germline V gene. The J segment lost 3 bases and the V segment lost 2 bases, leaving 4 bases of the junction unmatched. The CDR3 length is 15 residues. CDR3 in amino acids: CASSFPGTGTDTQYF. CDR3 bases: TGTGCCAGCAGCTTCCCCGGGACAGGGACAGATACGCAGTATTTT.

The chain employs TRBV3-1 (or the pseudogene TRBV3-2) and TRBJ2-5; tentative D call: TRBD2 (5 bases). Germline CDR1 and CDR2: LGHDT and YNNKEL (reference sequence). The V end lost 2 bases, the J end lost 2 bases, and 12 bases lay between the germline ends. The CDR3 length is 15 residues. CDR3 DNA sequence: TGTGCCAGCAGCCAAAATCTAGCCGGACAAGAGACCCAGTACTTC. It specifies CASSQNLAGQETQYF.

The genes are TRBV5-1 and TRBJ2-3, with a tentative D call TRBD1 (6 bases). The germline gives CDR1 SGHRS, CDR2 YFSETQ. The CDR3 spans 15 residues. V dropped 3 bases and J dropped 2 bases, with 13 bases sitting between them. CDR3 DNA: TGCGCCAGCAGCTCATCAGGGGAATCCACAGATACGCAGTATTTT. Translated: CASSSSGESTDTQYF.

V and J are TRBV6-5 and TRBJ2-7; 7 bases align to TRBD2. V shed 7 bases, J shed 3 bases, and the junction held 12 bases outside the gene matches. This CDR3 is 15 amino acids long. Per germline, CDR1 MNHEY and CDR2 SVGAGI. CDR3 region: CASTEGREWNYEQYF. CDR3 nucleotides: TGTGCCAGCACCGAGGGGCGGGAGTGGAACTACGAGCAGTACTTC.

The chain couples TRBV7-6 to TRBJ2-3; no firm D call. Germline V gene lookup returns CDR1 SGHVS and CDR2 FNYEAQ. V shed 5 bases and J shed 6 bases, with 12 bases lying between them. This CDR3 comprises 13 residues. The CDR3 spells CASSREQWDTQYF. The CDR3 bases are TGTGCCAGCAGCCGTGAACAGTGGGATACGCAGTATTTT.

The chain links TRBV11-2 to TRBJ2-1; D not resolved. The germline V gene has CDR1 SGHAT and CDR2 FQNNGV. The CDR3 length is 14 residues. The ends were cut back, 1 base at V and 5 bases at J, with 9 bases in the middle. CDR3 DNA sequence: TGTGCCAGCAGCTTAGCGGGTTGGAACAATGAGCAGTTCTTC. It translates to CASSLAGWNNEQFF.

The genes are TRBV5-1 and TRBJ1-2; D is ambiguous. Trimming removed 3 bases from V and 6 bases from J, with 12 bases in between. The CDR3 loop spans 13 amino acids. The germline gives CDR1 SGHRS, CDR2 YFSETQ. CDR3 loop: CASSSFTEDGYTF. The CDR3 nucleotides are TGCGCCAGCAGCTCTTTCACGGAGGATGGCTACACCTTC.

The V gene is TRBV6-5, the J gene TRBJ1-5; 9 positions match TRBD1. CDR1 and CDR2 from the germline V gene are MNHEY and SVGAGI. The CDR3 runs 14 residues. The trim removed 7 bases at V and 7 bases at J, leaving 8 bases unmatched. The CDR3 DNA reads as TGTGCCAGCACTCCGACAGGGGGAGGACAGCCCCAGCATTTT. Its protein is CASTPTGGGQPQHF.